This paragraph covers one T cell receptor (beta chain) sequence. Its cognate antigen has yet to be identified. No clone much larger than this one lies a single base away; base qualities are absent. The immunoSEQ Assay, a bias-controlled multiplex PCR, was used to amplify TCRbeta CDR3 regions from genomic DNA. As for the original processing: Nucleated cell counts per sample were estimated from amplification of reference gene primers within the assay. To quantify the absolute abundance of each unique TCRbeta CDR3 rearrangement, sequence reads were collapsed and filtered. Productive Simpson clonality was computed per sample as the square root of Simpson's diversity index over productive rearrangements. TCRdb carries this immuneACCESS record with in-frame sequences only. Its versions omit some clonotypes, under half of them owing to an unresolved V gene in the studies checked, with the rest unexplained. For V, J and clone size, that table is used; D and trimming come from the DNA. A total of hundreds of thousands of clones appear in this sample, about 89% of them only once. Jointly, the top ten make up approximately 3% of the sample.

At one collaborating source in Seattle, patients were enrolled during active infection and were followed longitudinally through the course of disease. Whole blood was collected in K2EDTA tubes by collaborating institutions according to the institutions' own protocols. For TCRbeta analysis, collaborators shipped samples in one of three forms: frozen whole blood, isolated PBMCs, or DNA extracted from either of those sample types. Relative to germline, V is 0 bases shorter and J is 0 bases shorter, with 9 bases between their ends. CDR1 and CDR2 are drawn from the germline V gene: SGDLS, YYNGEE. Taken from cysteine to phenylalanine, the CDR3 has 15 residues. Only the CDR3 region is kept as DNA, spanning 45 bases read in frame from base 1. This specimen belongs to a study of blood T cell repertoires in COVID-19 (TCRdb year 2020). Background on the whole study: Samples covering the acute and convalescent phases of COVID-19 were provided by collaborators in the United States, Italy and Spain. The prospective study material was composed of cDNA or gDNA derived from T cells, B-cell-depleted T cells, or PBMCs. The dataset comprised deeply sampled blood TCRbeta repertoires from subjects exposed to, actively infected with, or recovered from COVID-19. A freely available public database, intended as a resource for researchers studying the immune response to SARS-CoV-2, is where the repertoires were released. The samples were drawn from two sources: the first 160 participants of the ongoing ImmuneRACE study, and 1,200 or so subjects contributed by 6 global collaborators. A de-identified subject ID, COVID-19 status, age in years and sex were almost always included in the sample metadata. Where HLA class I and class II types were available, the types were taken from metadata supplied by the sample provider, not from assay-based typing.

Results the study describes overall, beyond this receptor: Clinical and demographic metadata were provided uncurated, with the amount varying by source and participant.

The sample comprised peripheral blood. The chain employs TRBV9 and TRBJ1-1; confidence is insufficient to name the D gene. This TCR was recovered from a woman aged 25-40 years with COVID-19, enrolled during active disease. The CDR3 protein is CASSVDSPMNTEAFF. In nucleotide form, the sequence is TGTGCCAGCAGCGTAGACAGTCCCATGAACACTGAAGCTTTCTTT.